This passage covers 16 T cell receptor beta chains from one sample sequenced in a study of follicular helper T cells after annual influenza vaccination. Measured with immunoSEQ multiplex PCR; TCRdb has only the in-frame clones, and not every one. This sample has some 6,000 clones, with 80% to 85% found just once. Time point in this sample: 2015-2016 season, pre-vaccination. This specimen consisted of CXCR5- memory CD4+ T cells sorted from blood, obtained on the day of influenza vaccination. The origin of the receptors is an adult who received the influenza vaccine.

This sequence joins TRBV7-2 and TRBJ2-3, with 8 bases lining up with TRBD2. Germline CDR1 reads SGHTA; CDR2 reads FQGNSA. V gave up 2 bases and J gave up 4 bases; unmatched junction bases: 5. CDR3 length: 15 residues. CDR3 sequence reads: CASSLLGTSADTQYF. The CDR3 region has the DNA TGTGCCAGCAGCTTATTAGGGACTAGTGCAGATACGCAGTATTTT.

This CDR3 reads CASSPLAQLEKLFF. The CDR3 bases are TGTGCCAGCAGTCCCCTAGCCCAATTGGAAAAACTGTTTTTT. This rearrangement joins TRBV27 to TRBJ1-4; D is uncertain. V gave up 5 bases and J gave up 8 bases, with 15 bases separating them. In germline, CDR1 is MNHEY, CDR2 SMNVEV (reference sequence). This CDR3 comprises 14 residues. The entire variable domain, with the rest obtained from reference TRBV27 and TRBJ1-4, is as follows: EAQVTQNPRYLITVTGKKLTVTCSQNMNHEYMSWYRQDPGLGLRQIYYSMNVEVTDKGDVPEGYKVSRKEKRNFPLILESPSPNQTSLYFCASSPLAQLEKLFFGSGTQLSVL.

V gene TRBV6-1 combines with J gene TRBJ2-1, with 9 bases that match TRBD2. CDR1 and CDR2 (germline): MNHNS, SASEGT. The CDR3 totals 15 residues. V was clipped by 4 bases and J by 4 bases; unmatched bases: 5. The CDR3 DNA sequence: TGTGCCAGCAGTGGGCGCGGGGGGGTTTACAATGAGCAGTTCTTC. It translates to CASSGRGGVYNEQFF.

The gene calls are TRBV9 and TRBJ1-5, with D perhaps TRBD1 (6 bases). The CDR3 totals 15 residues. Trimming removed 3 bases from V and 0 bases from J, with 10 bases in between. Germline CDR1 SGDLS, CDR2 YYNGEE. The CDR3 loop is CASSEGGNSNQPQHF. The CDR3 DNA reads as TGTGCCAGCAGCGAGGGGGGAAATAGCAATCAGCCCCAGCATTTT. Complete variable domain (other parts from reference TRBV9 and TRBJ1-5): DSGVTQTPKHLITATGQRVTLRCSPRSGDLSVYWYQQSLDQGLQFLIQYYNGEERAKGNILERFSAQQFPDLHSELNLSSLELGDSALYFCASSEGGNSNQPQHFGDGTRLSIL.

V and J are TRBV15 and TRBJ1-1; D gene unclear. This CDR3 is 15 amino acids long. Trimming cost V 0 bases and J 2 bases, with 10 bases left between them. CDR1 LNHNV and CDR2 YYDKDF come from the germline V gene (reference sequence). The CDR3 region has the DNA TGTGCCACCAGCAGAGATCATCAGAGAAACACTGAAGCTTTCTTT. Its translation is CATSRDHQRNTEAFF.

This clone was counted once. Germline and junction disagree at one end, which may indicate a read error. J is TRBJ2-5 and V is TRBV6-1; 10 bases are shared with TRBD2. The CDR3 length is 14 residues. Germline CDR1 reads MNHNS; CDR2 reads SASEGT. The CDR3 DNA reads as TGTGCCAGCAGCGAAGCGGGGGGGCAAGAGACCCAGTACTTC. This sequence encodes CASSEAGGQETQYF.

The V and J genes are TRBV27 and TRBJ2-3; D gene uncertain. CDR3 length equals 13 residues. Germline CDR1 and CDR2: MNHEY and SMNVEV (reference sequence). With 3 bases removed from V and 2 bases from J, the gap between germline ends came to 6 bases. The DNA for the CDR3 is TGTGCCAGCAGTTTTCTAGTCACAGATACGCAGTATTTT. It specifies CASSFLVTDTQYF.

The gene calls are TRBV4-1 and TRBJ1-1; 8 nucleotides line up with TRBD1. Germline trimming cut 0 bases from V and 10 bases from J; bases unmatched to any gene: 13. The CDR3 extends over 16 amino acids. The germline V gene encodes CDR1 MGHRA and CDR2 YSYEKL. The CDR3 protein is CASSQDLDRGLERAFF. The DNA for the CDR3 is TGCGCCAGCAGCCAAGATCTCGACAGGGGATTGGAAAGAGCTTTCTTT.

V usage is TRBV5-4 and J usage is TRBJ1-2; no firm D call. CDR3 length equals 13 residues. V was shortened by 1 base and J by 2 bases, with 6 bases between the two germline ends. Germline V gene data show CDR1 as SGHNT and CDR2 as YYREEE (reference sequence). In nucleotides, the CDR3 is TGTGCCAGCAGCTTGACGCCAAACTATGGCTACACCTTC. Amino acids: CASSLTPNYGYTF.

The chain links TRBV7-3 to TRBJ2-7; TRBD1 matches 9 bases. The V gene's germline CDR1 is SGHTA and CDR2 FQGTGA. J gave up 9 bases and V 2 bases, and 2 bases lay outside the gene matches. This CDR3 contains 12 residues. The CDR3 here is CASSLGTGSQYF. As DNA, the CDR3 is TGTGCCAGCAGCTTAGGGACAGGGTCGCAGTACTTC.

This chain links TRBV2 with TRBJ1-5; maybe TRBD1 (5 bases). Germline V lookup: CDR1 SNHLY, CDR2 FYNNEI. CDR3 length: 15 amino acids. V shed 3 bases and J shed 3 bases, with 12 bases lying between them. DNA of the CDR3: TGTGCCAGCAGTGATCAGGGTAGGGACAATCAGCCCCAGCATTTT. This translates into CASSDQGRDNQPQHF.

V and J are TRBV12-5 and TRBJ1-5; D is uncertain. Trimming removed 1 base at V and 6 bases at J, with 13 bases between. The V gene's germline CDR1 is LGHNT and CDR2 FRNRAP. The CDR3 is 15 amino acids. The CDR3 sequence: CASGLGWQLSQPQHF. The CDR3 region has the DNA TGTGCTAGTGGTTTGGGGTGGCAGCTCAGTCAGCCCCAGCATTTT.

The chain joins TRBV5-6 to TRBJ1-2; TRBD1 matches at 11 bases. Germline CDR1 reads SGHDT; CDR2 reads YYEEEE. The V gene end was trimmed by 3 bases and the J gene end by 7 bases; junction bases not matched to a gene: 5. The CDR3 extends over 14 amino acids. The CDR3 nucleotides are TGTGCCAGCAGCTCAGGACAGGGGGCAGCTGGCTACACCTTC. It codes for CASSSGQGAAGYTF.

This clone was found once. The chain recombines TRBV5-6 with TRBJ2-5; 10 positions agree with TRBD1. The V segment lost 0 bases and the J segment 5 bases; nucleotides outside the gene matches: 7. Looked up from germline, CDR1 is SGHDT and CDR2 is YYEEEE. This CDR3 spans 16 amino acids. The CDR3 coding sequence is TGTGCCAGCAGCTTGGCCGACAGGGGGCTTTGGGAGACCCAGTACTTC. As protein: CASSLADRGLWETQYF.

V usage is TRBV5-4 and J usage is TRBJ1-4; TRBD1 matches at 7 bases. The CDR3 loop spans 15 amino acids. V lost 0 bases and J lost 5; bases outside the gene matches: 4. Germline lookup yields CDR1 SGHNT and CDR2 YYREEE (reference sequence). CDR3 in amino acids: CASSLATGRNEKLFF. DNA for the CDR3: TGTGCCAGCAGCTTGGCGACAGGGCGAAATGAAAAACTGTTTTTT.

The rearrangement uses TRBV6-1 and TRBJ2-1; 7 nucleotides line up with TRBD1. The trim removed 6 bases at V and 7 bases at J, leaving 6 bases unmatched. CDR3 size: 13 residues. Germline-derived CDR1 and CDR2 are MNHNS and SASEGT. The CDR3 region is CASRPGGRNEQFF. CDR3 nucleotide sequence: TGTGCCAGCAGACCAGGGGGTAGGAATGAGCAGTTCTTC.